This T cell receptor (beta chain) is from a study of T cells after yellow fever vaccination. This clonotype was found a few times. 5'RACE template switching generated TCR cDNA, adding a universal primer site and UMIs. TCRdb reanalysed the 5' RACE reads using MiXCR and keeps one entry per CDR3 protein. This sample has around 310,000 distinct CDR3 sequences, with roughly 4% found just once. CDR1 and CDR2 from the germline V gene are MRHNA and SNTAGT. V shed 10 bases and J 7 bases; nucleotides not matched to a gene: 9. This CDR3 contains 14 residues. The clonotype originates from a man aged 18-30 years who received the YFV17D yellow fever vaccine. The chain employs TRBV6-4 and TRBJ2-1, with 11 nucleotides matching TRBD2. Material: PBMCs, obtained on the day of the yellow fever booster vaccination. CDR3 amino acids: CATSLAGGLNEQFF. The CDR3 DNA reads TGTGCCACCTCGCTAGCGGGGGGCCTTAATGAGCAGTTCTTC.